A single sample gave rise to the 10 T cell receptor beta chains below, sequenced in a study of CXCR3-negative and CXCR3-positive naive CD8 T cells. The authors prepared UMI-labeled TRB cDNA libraries by 5' RACE. TCRdb reprocessed the 5' RACE reads; each CDR3 protein has one entry and no DNA is given. The table lists some 130,000 distinct CDR3 sequences, with 0.29% in the top ten. The material sequenced was naive CXCR3- CD8+ T cells from blood. Specified subset: CD45RO-CCR7+CD27+CD95- naive CD8+ T cells lacking CXCR3 (TNR3-). These receptors all come from a human donor in good health. Some clones in this sample may be carry-over from other donors' samples.

This chain joins TRBV28 and TRBJ2-7; TCRdb designates TRBD2, a call that cannot be tested without DNA. The CDR3 extends over 14 amino acids. Germline-derived CDR1 and CDR2 are MDHEN and SYDVKM. The CDR3 loop is CASSWTSGWDEQYF.

The rearrangement uses TRBV4-1 and TRBJ2-7; lacking DNA, the TRBD2 call made by TCRdb goes unchecked. The CDR3 runs 16 residues. Per the germline V gene, CDR1 is MGHRA and CDR2 is YSYEKL. This CDR3 reads CASSQDPYGRAYEQYF.

The chain employs TRBV5-6 and TRBJ2-1; the D call from TCRdb, TRBD2, cannot be confirmed without DNA. CDR1 and CDR2 (germline): SGHDT, YYEEEE. This CDR3 has 17 amino acids. The CDR3 sequence: CASSLTPTSGRYNEQFF. Complete variable domain (other parts from reference TRBV5-6 and TRBJ2-1): DAGVTQSPTHLIKTRGQQVTLRCSPKSGHDTVSWYQQALGQGPQFIFQYYEEEERQRGNFPDRFSGHQFPNYSSELNVNALLLGDSALYLCASSLTPTSGRYNEQFFGPGTRLTVL.

The chain couples TRBV29-1 to TRBJ1-1. The CDR3 covers 12 residues. Per the germline V gene, CDR1 is SQVTM and CDR2 is ANQGSEA. CDR3 protein: CSVEDGPVEAFF. The full variable domain, its missing parts supplied by reference TRBV29-1 and TRBJ1-1, is SAVISQKPSRDICQRGTSLTIQCQVDSQVTMMFWYRQQPGQSLTLIATANQGSEATYESGFVIDKFPISRPNLTFSTLTVSNMSPEDSSIYLCSVEDGPVEAFFGQGTRLTVV.

The genes are TRBV11-2 and TRBJ1-2. The CDR3 consists of 12 residues. Germline assignment: CDR1 SGHAT and CDR2 FQNNGV. The CDR3 spells CASSLWGSGYTF. Full variable domain (missing parts from reference TRBV11-2 and TRBJ1-2): EAGVAQSPRYKIIEKRQSVAFWCNPISGHATLYWYQQILGQGPKLLIQFQNNGVVDDSQLPKDRFSAERLKGVDSTLKIQPAKLEDSAVYLCASSLWGSGYTFGSGTRLTVV.

The gene calls are TRBV14 and TRBJ1-2; TCRdb designates TRBD1, a call that cannot be tested without DNA. Germline V lookup: CDR1 SGHDN, CDR2 FVKESK. The CDR3 has 15 residues. CDR3 residues: CASSQAKTGYYGYTF. The whole variable domain, filled in from reference TRBV14 and TRBJ1-2, reads EAGVTQFPSHSVIEKGQTVTLRCDPISGHDNLYWYRRVMGKEIKFLLHFVKESKQDESGMPNNRFLAERTGGTYSTLKVQPAELEDSGVYFCASSQAKTGYYGYTFGSGTRLTVV.

The chain uses TRBV15 and TRBJ2-1; TCRdb proposes TRBD2, but this gene call is untestable without DNA. This CDR3 has 19 residues. In germline, CDR1 is LNHNV, CDR2 YYDKDF (reference sequence). CDR3 region: CAVPRASGSSFSKYNEQFF.

The genes are TRBV7-9 and TRBJ2-5. Germline CDR1 reads SEHNR; CDR2 reads FQNEAQ (reference sequence). CDR3 size: 14 residues. The CDR3 spells CASSLVVGQETQYF.

This chain connects TRBV24-1 to TRBJ2-5; TCRdb's D call, TRBD2, is unchecked because there is no DNA. Germline CDR1 is KGHDR and CDR2 is SFDVKD. The length of the CDR3 is 13 residues. CDR3 loop: CATSEAGIETQYF.

This sequence joins TRBV29-1 and TRBJ2-2; absent DNA, TCRdb's TRBD1 call cannot be checked. This CDR3 is 16 amino acids long. CDR1 is SQVTM and CDR2 is ANQGSEA in the germline V gene. The chain's CDR3 is CSVAGTESTNTGELFF.